This T cell receptor beta chain originates from a study of blood T cell repertoires in COVID-19. Using immunoSEQ multiplex PCR, the repertoire was profiled, and TCRdb retains in-frame clones only, with some absent. This table holds around 140,000 clones, approximately 85% found once. The CDR3 has 14 amino acids. From germline, CDR1 is SGHKS and CDR2 YYEKEE (reference sequence). Between the trimmed V and J ends, which lost 4 bases and 5 bases, there was a span of 13 bases. This clonotype was sampled from a man between 65 and 85 years old with acute or convalescent COVID-19. Input material: peripheral blood. The chain couples TRBV5-5 to TRBJ1-5; TRBD1 might be the D (6 bases). CDR3 region: CASSTGTSDQPQHF. The CDR3 nucleotides read TGTGCCAGCAGCACAGGGACCAGCGATCAGCCCCAGCATTTT.